This TCR beta chain was retrieved from a study of T cell repertoires in cytomegalovirus infection. This clonotype was observed a handful of times. Its antigen remains unknown. The CDR3 is 12 amino acids. Germline CDR1 is SGHNT and CDR2 is YYREEE (reference sequence). Trimming took off 9 bases at V and 0 bases at J, with 4 bases between the two ends. TCRdb called the reads again in MiXCR, with one record for every CDR3 protein. Of about 770,000 distinct CDR3 sequences in the sample, just under 30% are singletons; the top ten hold less than 15%. The input for sequencing was cultured CD8+ T cells from PBMCs, taken from culture after CMV antigen stimulation. This clonotype was sampled from a human donor in good health (CMV status not recorded). Some clones in this sample may be carry-over from other donors' samples. V is TRBV5-4 and J is TRBJ2-6; D unresolved. The CDR3 DNA reads as TGTGCCATTATCTCTGGGGCCAACGTCCTGACTTTC. It encodes CAIISGANVLTF. The whole variable domain, filled in from reference TRBV5-4 and TRBJ2-6, reads ETGVTQSPTHLIKTRGQQVTLRCSSQSGHNTVSWYQQALGQGPQFIFQYYREEENGRGNFPPRFSGLQFPNYSSELNVNALELDDSALYLCAIISGANVLTFGAGSRLTVL.